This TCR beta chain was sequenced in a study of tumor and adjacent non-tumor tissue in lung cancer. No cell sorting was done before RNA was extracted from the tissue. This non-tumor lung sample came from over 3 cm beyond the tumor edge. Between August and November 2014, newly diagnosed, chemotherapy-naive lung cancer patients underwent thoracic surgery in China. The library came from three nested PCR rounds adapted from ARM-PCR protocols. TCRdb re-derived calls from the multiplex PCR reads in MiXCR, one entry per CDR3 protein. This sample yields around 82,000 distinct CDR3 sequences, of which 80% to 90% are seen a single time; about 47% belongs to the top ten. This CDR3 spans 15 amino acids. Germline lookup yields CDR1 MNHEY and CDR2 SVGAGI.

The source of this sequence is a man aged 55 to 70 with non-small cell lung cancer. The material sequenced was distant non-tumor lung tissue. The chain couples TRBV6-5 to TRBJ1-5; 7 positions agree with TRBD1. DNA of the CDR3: TGTGTGAGCAGTTACAGTAGACAGGGTAGTCAGCCCCAGCATTTT. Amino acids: CVSSYSRQGSQPQHF.